The clone carrying this T cell receptor (beta chain) was detected ten times or more. Its target is unknown. RNA transcripts served as template for amplifying TCR beta CDR3 sequences. First-round RT-PCR used HTBI primers; second-round multiplex PCR followed. Via MiXCR, TCRdb re-called the multiplex PCR reads, giving one row per CDR3 protein. The sample shows a few hundred thousand distinct CDR3 sequences, under 45% of them seen only once. These data are taken from a study of Graves' ophthalmopathy and Graves' hyperthyroidism. Across the whole study: Calling hyperthyroidism stable required that no ophthalmopathy show up within 18 months of follow-up.

Study-level findings and limits: In predicting ophthalmopathy progression, the model reached about 69% sensitivity and around 72% specificity. Separation of ophthalmopathy from stable hyperthyroidism was achieved by a 13-signature model, at about 91% sensitivity and 81.08% specificity.

Clinicians made diagnoses from clinical symptoms, serum thyroxine, TRAb, thyroid ultrasound and orbital computed tomography. The CDR3 covers 13 residues. CDR1 SQVTM and CDR2 ANQGSEA come from the germline V gene. J was trimmed by 4 bases and V by 7 bases; bases with no gene match: 7. J is TRBJ1-1 and V is TRBV29-1; 9 nucleotides line up with TRBD1. What was sequenced was peripheral blood or thyroid tissue (not recorded which). The sequence came from an adult man with Graves' hyperthyroidism. This CDR3 reads CSGWDRDVTEAFF. In nucleotides, the CDR3 is TGCAGCGGGTGGGACAGGGATGTCACTGAAGCTTTCTTT.